Below are 3 T cell receptor beta chains sequenced from a single sample in a study of T cell responses to AZD1222 COVID-19 vaccine. Method: immunoSEQ multiplex PCR; TCRdb's copy keeps in-frame clones and lacks some. The sample holds about 130,000 clones; approximately 88% are singletons and the top ten take about 5%. The sample here was peripheral blood, taken on day 0 of AZD1222 vaccination. These receptors all stem from an adult in good health.

CDR3 coding DNA: TGTGCCAGCAGTTTACCCGACAGGGTTGAAGCTTTCTTT. This gives the protein CASSLPDRVEAFF. The gene calls are TRBV28 and TRBJ1-1, with 7 positions matching TRBD1. Germline values: CDR1 MDHEN, CDR2 SYDVKM. Trimming at V came to 2 bases and at J to 7 bases, leaving 4 bases not matched to a gene. The CDR3 is made up of 13 amino acids.

This clone was observed a handful of times. The chain is built from TRBV7-2 and TRBJ1-4; TRBD1 agrees at 9 bases. The CDR3 runs to 18 residues. Trimming at V came to 3 bases and at J to 0 bases, leaving 8 bases not matched to a gene. The germline CDR1 and CDR2 sequences are SGHTA and FQGNSA. The CDR3 spells CASSFLGTGLATNEKLFF. Written as DNA, the CDR3 is TGTGCCAGCAGCTTCCTCGGGACAGGGCTTGCAACTAATGAAAAACTGTTTTTT.

This sequence joins TRBV25-1 and TRBJ1-2, with TRBD1 identical over 7 bases. Germline V gene lookup returns CDR1 MGHDK and CDR2 SYGVNS. The CDR3 runs to 13 residues. Trimming removed 4 bases from V and 6 bases from J; junction bases left unmatched: 5. CDR3 loop: CASSVTGADGYTF. CDR3 DNA: TGTGCCAGCAGTGTAACAGGGGCGGATGGCTACACCTTC.